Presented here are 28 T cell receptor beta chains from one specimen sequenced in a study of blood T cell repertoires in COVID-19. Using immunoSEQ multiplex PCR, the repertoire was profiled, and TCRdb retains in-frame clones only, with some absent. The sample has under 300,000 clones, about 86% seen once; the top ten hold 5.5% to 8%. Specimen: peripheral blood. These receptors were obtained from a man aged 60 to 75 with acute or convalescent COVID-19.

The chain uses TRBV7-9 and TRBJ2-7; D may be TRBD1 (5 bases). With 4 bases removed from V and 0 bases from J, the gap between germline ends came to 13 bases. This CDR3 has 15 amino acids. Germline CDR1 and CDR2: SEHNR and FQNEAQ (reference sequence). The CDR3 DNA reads TGTGCCAGCAGCTCAGGGCCGCCAGGCTCCTACGAGCAGTACTTC. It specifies CASSSGPPGSYEQYF.

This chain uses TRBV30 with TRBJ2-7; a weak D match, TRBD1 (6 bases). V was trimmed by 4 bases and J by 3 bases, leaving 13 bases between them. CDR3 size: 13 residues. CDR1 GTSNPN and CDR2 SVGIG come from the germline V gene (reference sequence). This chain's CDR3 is CAWKFTGFYEQYF. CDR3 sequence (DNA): TGTGCCTGGAAATTCACAGGGTTCTACGAGCAGTACTTC.

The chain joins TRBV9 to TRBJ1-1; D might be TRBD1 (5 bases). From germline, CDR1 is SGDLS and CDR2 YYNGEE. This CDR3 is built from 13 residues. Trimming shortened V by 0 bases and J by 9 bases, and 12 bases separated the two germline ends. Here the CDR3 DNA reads TGTGCCAGCAGCGTAGATCTGGGGGGTCAAGCTTTCTTT. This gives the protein CASSVDLGGQAFF.

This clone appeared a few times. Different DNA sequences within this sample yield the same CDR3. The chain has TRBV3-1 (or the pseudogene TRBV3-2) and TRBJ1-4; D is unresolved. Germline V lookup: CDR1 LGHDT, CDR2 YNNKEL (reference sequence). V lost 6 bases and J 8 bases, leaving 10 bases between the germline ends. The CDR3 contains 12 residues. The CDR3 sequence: CASSRRGEKLFF. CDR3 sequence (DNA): TGTGCCAGCAGTCGCAGAGGGGAAAAACTGTTTTTT.

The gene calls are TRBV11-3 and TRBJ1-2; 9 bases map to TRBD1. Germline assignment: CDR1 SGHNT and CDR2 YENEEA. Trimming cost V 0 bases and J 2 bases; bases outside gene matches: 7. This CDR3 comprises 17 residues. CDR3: CASSLEPSTGGNYGYTF. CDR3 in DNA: TGTGCCAGCAGCTTAGAACCTTCGACAGGGGGGAACTATGGCTACACCTTC. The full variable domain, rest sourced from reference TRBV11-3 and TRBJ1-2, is EAGVVQSPRYKIIEKKQPVAFWCNPISGHNTLYWYLQNLGQGPELLIRYENEEAVDDSQLPKDRFSAERLKGVDSTLKIQPAELGDSAVYLCASSLEPSTGGNYGYTFGSGTRLTVV.

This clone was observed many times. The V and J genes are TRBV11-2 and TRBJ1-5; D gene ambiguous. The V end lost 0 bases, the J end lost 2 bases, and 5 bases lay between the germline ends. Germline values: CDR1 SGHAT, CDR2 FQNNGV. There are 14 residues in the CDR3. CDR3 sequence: CASSLDGGNQPQHF. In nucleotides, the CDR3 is TGTGCCAGCAGCTTAGACGGGGGCAATCAGCCCCAGCATTTT.

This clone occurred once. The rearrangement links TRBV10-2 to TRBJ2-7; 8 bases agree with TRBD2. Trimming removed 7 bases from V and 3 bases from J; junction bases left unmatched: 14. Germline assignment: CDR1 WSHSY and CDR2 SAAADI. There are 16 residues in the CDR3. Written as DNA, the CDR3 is TGCGCCAGCAACCCATCGGGGGGGCGGAAAAACTACGAGCAGTACTTC. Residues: CASNPSGGRKNYEQYF.

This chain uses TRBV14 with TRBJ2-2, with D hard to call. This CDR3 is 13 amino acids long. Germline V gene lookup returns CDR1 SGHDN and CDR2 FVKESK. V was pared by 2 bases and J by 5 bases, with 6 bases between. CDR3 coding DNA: TGTGCCAGCAGCCAAATCAGAACCGGGGAGCTGTTTTTT. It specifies CASSQIRTGELFF.

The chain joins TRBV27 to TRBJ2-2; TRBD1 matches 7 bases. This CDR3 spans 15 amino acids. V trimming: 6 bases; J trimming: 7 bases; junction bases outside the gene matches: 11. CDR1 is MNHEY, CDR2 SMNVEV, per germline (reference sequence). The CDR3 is CASSMNRGGGGELFF. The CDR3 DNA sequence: TGTGCCAGCAGCATGAACAGGGGCGGCGGCGGGGAGCTGTTTTTT.

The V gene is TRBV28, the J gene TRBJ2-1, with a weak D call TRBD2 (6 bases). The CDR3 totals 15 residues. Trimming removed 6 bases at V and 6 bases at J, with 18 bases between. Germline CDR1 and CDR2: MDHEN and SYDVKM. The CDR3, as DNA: TGTGCCAGCAGCTTAGTACAAGGGACTTTCAATGAGCAGTTCTTC. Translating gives CASSLVQGTFNEQFF.

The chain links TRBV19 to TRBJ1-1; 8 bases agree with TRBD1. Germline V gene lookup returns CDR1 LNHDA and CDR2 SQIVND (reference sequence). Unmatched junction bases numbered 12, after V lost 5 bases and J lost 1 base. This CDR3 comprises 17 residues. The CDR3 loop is CASSPRTGRSENTEAFF. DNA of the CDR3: TGTGCCAGTAGTCCCCGGACAGGGAGGTCGGAGAACACTGAAGCTTTCTTT.

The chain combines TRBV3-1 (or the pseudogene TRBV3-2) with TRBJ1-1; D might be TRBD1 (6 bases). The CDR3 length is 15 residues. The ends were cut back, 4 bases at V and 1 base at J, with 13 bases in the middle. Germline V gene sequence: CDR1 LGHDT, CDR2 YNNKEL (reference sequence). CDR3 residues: CASSLWGQANTEAFF. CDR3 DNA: TGTGCCAGCAGCCTTTGGGGGCAGGCGAACACTGAAGCTTTCTTT.

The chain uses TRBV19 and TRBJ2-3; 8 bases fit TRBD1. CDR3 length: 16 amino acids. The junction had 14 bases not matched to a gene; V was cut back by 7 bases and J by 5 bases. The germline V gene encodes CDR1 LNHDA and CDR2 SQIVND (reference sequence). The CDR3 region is CASTLTTGGEGDTQYF. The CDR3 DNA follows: TGTGCCAGTACCCTCACAACAGGGGGAGAGGGAGATACGCAGTATTTT. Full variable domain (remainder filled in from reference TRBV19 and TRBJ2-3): DGGITQSPKYLFRKEGQNVTLSCEQNLNHDAMYWYRQDPGQGLRLIYYSQIVNDFQKGDIAEGYSVSREKKESFPLTVTSAQKNPTAFYLCASTLTTGGEGDTQYFGPGTRLTVL.

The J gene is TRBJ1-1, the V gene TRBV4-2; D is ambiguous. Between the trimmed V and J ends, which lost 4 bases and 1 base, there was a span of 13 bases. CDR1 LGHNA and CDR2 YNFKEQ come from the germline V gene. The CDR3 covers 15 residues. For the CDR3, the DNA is TGTGCCAGCAGCCCACGGGAGGTCCCGAACACTGAAGCTTTCTTT. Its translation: CASSPREVPNTEAFF.

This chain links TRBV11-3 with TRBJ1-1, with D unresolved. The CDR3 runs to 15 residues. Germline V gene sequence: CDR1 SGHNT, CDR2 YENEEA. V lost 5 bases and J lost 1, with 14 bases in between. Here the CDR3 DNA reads TGTGCCAGCAGCGCCGGCGGGGTGGGGAACACTGAAGCTTTCTTT. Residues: CASSAGGVGNTEAFF.

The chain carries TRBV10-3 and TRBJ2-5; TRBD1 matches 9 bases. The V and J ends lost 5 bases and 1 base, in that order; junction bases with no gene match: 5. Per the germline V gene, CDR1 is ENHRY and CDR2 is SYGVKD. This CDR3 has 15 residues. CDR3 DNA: TGTGCCATCAGTTGGGCGGGACAGGGCCAAGAGACCCAGTACTTC. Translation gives CAISWAGQGQETQYF.

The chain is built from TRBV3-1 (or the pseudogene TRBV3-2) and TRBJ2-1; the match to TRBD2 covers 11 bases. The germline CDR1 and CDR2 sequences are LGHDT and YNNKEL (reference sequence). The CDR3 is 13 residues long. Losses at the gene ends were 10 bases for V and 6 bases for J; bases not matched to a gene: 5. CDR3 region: CATSGLAVNEQFF. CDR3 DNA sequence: TGTGCCACCTCGGGACTAGCGGTCAATGAGCAGTTCTTC.

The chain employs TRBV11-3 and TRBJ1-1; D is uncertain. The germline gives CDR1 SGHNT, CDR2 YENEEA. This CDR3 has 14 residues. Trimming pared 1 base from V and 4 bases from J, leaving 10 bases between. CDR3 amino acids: CASSLGGRGTEAFF. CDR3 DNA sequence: TGTGCCAGCAGCTTAGGAGGTCGGGGCACTGAAGCTTTCTTT.

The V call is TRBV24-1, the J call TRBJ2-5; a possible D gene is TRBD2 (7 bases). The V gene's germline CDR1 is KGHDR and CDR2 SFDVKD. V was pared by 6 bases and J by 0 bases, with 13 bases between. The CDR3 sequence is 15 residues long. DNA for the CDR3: TGTGCCACCAGTCTGGGGAGGGGGTACCAAGAGACCCAGTACTTC. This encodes CATSLGRGYQETQYF.

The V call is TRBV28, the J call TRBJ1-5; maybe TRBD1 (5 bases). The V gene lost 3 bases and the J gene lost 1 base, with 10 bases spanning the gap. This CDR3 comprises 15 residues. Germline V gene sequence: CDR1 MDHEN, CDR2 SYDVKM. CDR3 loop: CASSFRGGSNQPQHF. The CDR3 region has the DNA TGTGCCAGCAGTTTCCGGGGGGGGAGCAATCAGCCCCAGCATTTT.

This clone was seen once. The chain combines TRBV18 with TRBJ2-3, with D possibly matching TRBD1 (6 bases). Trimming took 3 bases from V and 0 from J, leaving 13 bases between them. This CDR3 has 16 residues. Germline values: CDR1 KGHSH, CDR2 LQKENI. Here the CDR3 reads CASSPLQGTSTDTQYF. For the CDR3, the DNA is TGTGCCAGCTCACCTCTACAGGGAACTAGCACAGATACGCAGTATTTT. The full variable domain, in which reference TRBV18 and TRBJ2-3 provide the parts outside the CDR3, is NAGVMQNPRHLVRRRGQEARLRCSPMKGHSHVYWYRQLPEEGLKFMVYLQKENIIDESGMPKERFSAEFPKEGPSILRIQQVVRGDSAAYFCASSPLQGTSTDTQYFGPGTRLTVL.

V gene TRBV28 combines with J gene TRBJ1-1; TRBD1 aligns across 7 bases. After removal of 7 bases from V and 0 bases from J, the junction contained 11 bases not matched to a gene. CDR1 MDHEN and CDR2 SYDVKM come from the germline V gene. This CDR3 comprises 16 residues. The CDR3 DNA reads TGTGCCAGCATTATAACAGGGGTGGGACTGAACACTGAAGCTTTCTTT. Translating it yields CASIITGVGLNTEAFF.

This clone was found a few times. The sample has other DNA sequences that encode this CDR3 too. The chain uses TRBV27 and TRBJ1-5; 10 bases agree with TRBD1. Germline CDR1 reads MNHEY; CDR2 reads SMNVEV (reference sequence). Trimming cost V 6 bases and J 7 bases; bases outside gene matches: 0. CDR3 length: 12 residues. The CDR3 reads CASRGQGQPQHF. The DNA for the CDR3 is TGTGCCAGCAGGGGACAGGGGCAGCCCCAGCATTTT.

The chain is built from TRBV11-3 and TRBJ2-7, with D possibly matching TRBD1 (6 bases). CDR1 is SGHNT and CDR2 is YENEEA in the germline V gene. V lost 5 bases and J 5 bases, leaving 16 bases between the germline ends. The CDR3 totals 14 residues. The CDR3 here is CASSRIRGPHEQYF. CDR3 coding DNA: TGTGCCAGCAGCCGAATCAGGGGTCCCCACGAGCAGTACTTC.

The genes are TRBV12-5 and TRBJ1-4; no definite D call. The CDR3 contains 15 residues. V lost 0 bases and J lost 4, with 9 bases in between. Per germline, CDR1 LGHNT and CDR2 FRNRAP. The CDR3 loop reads CASGLVLGVNEKLFF. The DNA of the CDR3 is TGTGCTAGTGGTTTGGTATTAGGAGTTAATGAAAAACTGTTTTTT.

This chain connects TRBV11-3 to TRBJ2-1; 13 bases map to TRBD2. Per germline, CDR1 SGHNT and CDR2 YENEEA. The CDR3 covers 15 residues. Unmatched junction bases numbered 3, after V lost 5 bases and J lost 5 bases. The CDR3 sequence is CASSRGLAGNNEQFF. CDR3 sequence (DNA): TGTGCCAGCAGCAGGGGACTAGCGGGGAACAATGAGCAGTTCTTC.

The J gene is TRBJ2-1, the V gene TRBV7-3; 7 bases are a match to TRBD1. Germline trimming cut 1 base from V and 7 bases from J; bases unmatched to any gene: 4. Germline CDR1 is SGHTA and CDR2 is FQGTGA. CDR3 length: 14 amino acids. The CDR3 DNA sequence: TGTGCCAGCAGCTTAAGTGACAGGGCGAATGAGCAGTTCTTC. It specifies CASSLSDRANEQFF.

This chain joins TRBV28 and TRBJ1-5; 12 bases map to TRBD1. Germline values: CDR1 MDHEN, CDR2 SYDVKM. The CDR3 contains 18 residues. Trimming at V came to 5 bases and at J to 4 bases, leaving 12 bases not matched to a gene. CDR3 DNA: TGTGCCAGCAGTAGCCCGGGGGACAGGGGGCAGGCAAATCAGCCCCAGCATTTT. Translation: CASSSPGDRGQANQPQHF.